This T cell receptor (beta chain) was recorded in a study of spatial heterogeneity in lung cancer. Whole-study context: In raw reads, more than 8.5 appearances on average were recorded for each unique TCR and UMI combination.

V lost 5 bases and J 6 bases, leaving 19 bases between the germline ends. Germline CDR1 reads SQVTM; CDR2 reads ANQGSEA. This CDR3 has 14 amino acids. Described time point: sample taken at primary tumor resection. Whole RNA, isolated from tumor, nontumor lung or frozen PBMC, was sequenced without prior sorting. TCRdb recomputed calls from the 5' RACE reads with MiXCR, one row per CDR3 protein. The repertoire holds fewer than 55,000 distinct CDR3 sequences, with 7.5% to 8% as singletons. The J gene is TRBJ1-2, the V gene TRBV29-1; no firm D call. This clonotype was obtained from a female donor with early-stage non-small cell lung cancer. The sample was PBMCs, taken at surgery. CDR3 bases: TGCAGCGTTCCCCGAATGGAGCTCCAGGATGGCTACACCTTC. Its protein product is CSVPRMELQDGYTF.